A single sample is the source of the 27 T cell receptor beta chains below, sequenced in a study of T cells in Graves' hyperthyroidism and ophthalmopathy. Amplified TCR beta CDR3 regions came from RNA transcripts. First-round RT-PCR with HTBI primers amplified the TCR CDR3 region. One entry per CDR3 protein results from TCRdb running MiXCR on the multiplex PCR reads. The repertoire holds about 360,000 distinct CDR3 sequences, with around 13% as singletons. Sequencing was carried out using blood. The receptor source for this set is a woman younger than 30 with Graves' hyperthyroidism.

This chain connects TRBV6-2 or TRBV6-3 to TRBJ2-3, with TRBD2 matching over 13 bases. This CDR3 comprises 16 residues. The germline V gene encodes CDR1 MNHEY and CDR2 SVGEGT. Trimming at V came to 8 bases and at J to 4 bases, leaving 9 bases not matched to a gene. CDR3 residues: CASSGLAGSRADTQYF. As DNA, the CDR3 is TGTGCCAGCTCGGGACTAGCGGGATCGAGGGCAGATACGCAGTATTTT.

This clonotype has more than one count but fewer than ten. The chain joins TRBV30 to TRBJ2-1; possible D gene TRBD2, 6 bases. The CDR3 runs to 12 residues. The V gene lost 1 base and the J gene lost 10 bases, with 11 bases spanning the gap. The germline CDR1 and CDR2 sequences are GTSNPN and SVGIG (reference sequence). This CDR3 reads CAWSARGNEQFF. The CDR3 DNA is TGTGCCTGGAGTGCACGGGGGAACGAGCAGTTCTTC. Full variable domain (missing parts from reference TRBV30 and TRBJ2-1): SQTIHQWPATLVQPVGSPLSLECTVEGTSNPNLYWYRQAAGRGLQLLFYSVGIGQISSEVPQNLSASRPQDRQFILSSKKLLLSDSGFYLCAWSARGNEQFFGPGTRLTVL.

The sample holds many counts of this clonotype. V gene TRBV2 combines with J gene TRBJ1-1; possible D gene TRBD1, 6 bases. CDR3 length: 14 amino acids. Trimming left V 2 bases short and J 4 bases short, with 11 bases between. Germline CDR1 SNHLY, CDR2 FYNNEI. CDR3 sequence: CASSERGGATEAFF. The CDR3 nucleotides read TGTGCCAGCAGTGAAAGAGGGGGGGCCACTGAAGCTTTCTTT.

This clonotype has a count of ten or more. The V call is TRBV7-9, the J call TRBJ1-6, with 7 bases that match TRBD1. V lost 5 bases to trimming and J lost 7 bases; unmatched junction nucleotides: 17. Germline V gene lookup returns CDR1 SEHNR and CDR2 FQNEAQ (reference sequence). The CDR3 covers 18 residues. The CDR3 nucleotides are TGTGCCAGCAGCCGCTTATCCAAATTTGGACAGGAAAATTCACCCCTCCACTTT. It is translated as CASSRLSKFGQENSPLHF.

The chain recombines TRBV7-9 with TRBJ2-3, with 12 bases matching TRBD2. This CDR3 has 16 amino acids. From germline, CDR1 is SEHNR and CDR2 FQNEAQ (reference sequence). V lost 5 bases and J lost 6; bases outside the gene matches: 9. The CDR3 coding sequence is TGTGCCAGCAGCCCGACTAGCGGGAGAACGGGCGATACGCAGTATTTT. Translating it yields CASSPTSGRTGDTQYF.

The chain carries TRBV9 and TRBJ2-1; 9 bases match TRBD1. Germline V gene data show CDR1 as SGDLS and CDR2 as YYNGEE. This CDR3 spans 15 amino acids. The V gene end was trimmed by 2 bases and the J gene end by 10 bases; junction bases not matched to a gene: 10. This CDR3 is CASSVGQGPWGEQFF. The CDR3 DNA follows: TGTGCCAGCAGCGTCGGACAGGGGCCCTGGGGGGAGCAGTTCTTC.

In this sample, this clonotype turned up a few times. This chain joins TRBV6-2 or TRBV6-3 and TRBJ2-3; weak D call: TRBD2 (6 bases). CDR3 length: 13 residues. V dropped 8 bases and J dropped 2 bases, with 11 bases sitting between them. Germline loops: CDR1 MNHEY, CDR2 SVGEGT. CDR3 amino acids: CASGRGPTDTQYF. CDR3 nucleotide sequence: TGTGCCAGCGGGCGGGGCCCCACAGATACGCAGTATTTT.

There are many counts of this clonotype. This chain uses TRBV11-2 with TRBJ2-1; D is unclear. CDR1 is SGHAT and CDR2 is FQNNGV in the germline V gene. Trimming removed 0 bases at V and 0 bases at J, with 9 bases between. CDR3 length: 16 residues. CDR3 in amino acids: CASSLDYRSSYNEQFF. CDR3 bases: TGTGCCAGCAGCTTAGATTACCGGAGCTCCTACAATGAGCAGTTCTTC.

This clonotype was observed many times. This chain joins TRBV2 and TRBJ2-6; D could derive from TRBD1 or TRBD2 (6 bases each). CDR3 length: 16 residues. V lost 4 bases, J lost 2 bases, and 12 bases lay in between. The germline V gene encodes CDR1 SNHLY and CDR2 FYNNEI. The CDR3 DNA sequence: TGTGCCAGCAGTGTCGAAAGGGGGGCTGGGGCCAACGTCCTGACTTTC. Its protein product is CASSVERGAGANVLTF.

This clonotype was seen repeatedly, ten times or more. The V and J genes are TRBV2 and TRBJ2-5; TRBD2 matches at 8 bases. The V segment lost 6 bases and the J segment 1 base; nucleotides outside the gene matches: 10. The V gene's germline CDR1 is SNHLY and CDR2 FYNNEI. The CDR3 runs to 16 residues. For the CDR3, the DNA is TGTGCCAGCAGCCGGGGGGCGGGGGGCCTCCAAGAGACCCAGTACTTC. Residues: CASSRGAGGLQETQYF.

The table lists this clonotype with many counts. The chain employs TRBV27 and TRBJ2-5; D uncertain. CDR3 length equals 15 residues. V lost 8 bases to trimming and J lost 0 bases, with 16 bases between them. CDR1 and CDR2 (germline): MNHEY, SMNVEV (reference sequence). The CDR3 loop is CASSSFAQHQETQYF. The CDR3 DNA follows: TGTGCCAGCTCCTCCTTCGCACAGCACCAAGAGACCCAGTACTTC.

The chain is built from TRBV2 and TRBJ2-7; D may be TRBD1 (6 bases). Germline lookup yields CDR1 SNHLY and CDR2 FYNNEI. The CDR3 loop spans 12 amino acids. V shed 5 bases and J shed 7 bases, with 12 bases lying between them. CDR3 region: CASSKRGGEQYF. The CDR3 coding sequence is TGTGCCAGCAGTAAGAGAGGGGGAGAGCAGTACTTC.

This clonotype was found many times. The chain uses TRBV20-1 and TRBJ2-1; 9 bases match TRBD2. Germline CDR1 DFQATT, CDR2 SNEGSKA (reference sequence). Trimming took 1 base from V and 6 from J; bases not matched to a gene: 4. The CDR3 has 14 amino acids. CDR3 nucleotide sequence: TGCAGTGCTAGAGTAGCGGGGGCCTCCAATGAGCAGTTCTTC. Residues: CSARVAGASNEQFF.

This clonotype was counted ten times or more. This chain links TRBV19 with TRBJ2-7, with 7 bases aligning to TRBD1. The trim removed 9 bases at V and 2 bases at J, leaving 7 bases unmatched. The CDR3 loop spans 13 amino acids. The germline gives CDR1 LNHDA, CDR2 SQIVND (reference sequence). DNA for the CDR3: TGTGCCAGGTTCGACAGGGCGACCTACGAGCAGTACTTC. This encodes CARFDRATYEQYF.

At least ten counts were recorded for this clonotype. The rearrangement uses TRBV20-1 and TRBJ2-1, with TRBD2 matching 12 bases. Looked up from germline, CDR1 is DFQATT and CDR2 is SNEGSKA (reference sequence). CDR3 length: 15 amino acids. V lost 4 bases to trimming and J lost 7 bases; unmatched junction nucleotides: 8. This CDR3 is CSAKEGLAGMNEQFF. The CDR3 nucleotides read TGCAGTGCTAAGGAAGGACTAGCGGGAATGAATGAGCAGTTCTTC.

The chain has TRBV6-6 and TRBJ1-2; possible D gene TRBD1, 5 bases. The CDR3 length is 14 residues. Trimming took off 0 bases at V and 4 bases at J, with 9 bases between the two ends. Germline CDR1 reads MNHNY; CDR2 reads SVGAGI (reference sequence). CDR3 in amino acids: CASSYSEGTYGYTF. The CDR3 nucleotides are TGTGCCAGCAGTTACTCTGAGGGGACCTATGGCTACACCTTC.

This clonotype has only a few counts. V gene TRBV9 combines with J gene TRBJ2-3; 8 bases are shared with TRBD2. After removal of 1 base from V and 3 bases from J, the junction contained 4 bases not matched to a gene. Germline V gene data show CDR1 as SGDLS and CDR2 as YYNGEE. This CDR3 has 15 residues. CDR3 nucleotide sequence: TGTGCCAGCAGCGTAACAGCGGGAGTGACAGATACGCAGTATTTT. It codes for CASSVTAGVTDTQYF.

This clonotype was picked up many times. The V call is TRBV5-6, the J call TRBJ2-7; the match to TRBD1 covers 7 bases. Germline V gene data show CDR1 as SGHDT and CDR2 as YYEEEE. With V trimmed by 4 bases and J by 5 bases, 6 bases remained unmatched. This CDR3 spans 13 amino acids. CDR3 in DNA: TGTGCCAGCAGCGAGGGACAGTTCGACGAGCAGTACTTC. Protein product: CASSEGQFDEQYF.

This clonotype was counted many times. This chain connects TRBV7-9 to TRBJ2-1, with D uncertain. The V and J ends lost 7 bases and 7 bases respectively, with 8 bases between them. The CDR3 runs 11 residues. From germline, CDR1 is SEHNR and CDR2 FQNEAQ (reference sequence). The CDR3 DNA is TGTGCCAGCACCCTTTCAAATGAGCAGTTCTTC. The encoded protein is CASTLSNEQFF.

This clonotype was picked up a small number of times. The genes are TRBV19 and TRBJ2-7; 11 bases match TRBD1. The germline V gene encodes CDR1 LNHDA and CDR2 SQIVND (reference sequence). V was pared by 8 bases and J by 0 bases, with 3 bases of the junction left unmatched. The CDR3 sequence is 14 residues long. CDR3 region: CASWDRGNSYEQYF. Here the CDR3 DNA reads TGTGCCAGTTGGGACAGGGGGAACTCCTACGAGCAGTACTTC.

This clonotype was picked up many times. V is TRBV11-2 and J is TRBJ2-1; TRBD2 matches at 8 bases. J gave up 4 bases and V 4 bases, and 12 bases lay outside the gene matches. The CDR3 length is 17 residues. Looked up from germline, CDR1 is SGHAT and CDR2 is FQNNGV. This CDR3 is CASSSPTSGRAYNEQFF. The CDR3 DNA follows: TGTGCCAGCAGCTCCCCCACGAGCGGGAGAGCTTACAATGAGCAGTTCTTC. Filled out from reference TRBV11-2 and TRBJ2-1, the complete variable domain reads EAGVAQSPRYKIIEKRQSVAFWCNPISGHATLYWYQQILGQGPKLLIQFQNNGVVDDSQLPKDRFSAERLKGVDSTLKIQPAKLEDSAVYLCASSSPTSGRAYNEQFFGPGTRLTVL.

V is TRBV19 and J is TRBJ2-2; a possible D gene is TRBD2 (5 bases). Germline V gene data show CDR1 as LNHDA and CDR2 as SQIVND (reference sequence). Trimming pared 10 bases from V and 0 bases from J, leaving 21 bases between. The CDR3 consists of 17 residues. The CDR3 sequence is CATHTGGFTSNTGELFF. The CDR3 DNA reads as TGTGCCACCCATACGGGCGGGTTTACATCGAACACCGGGGAGCTGTTTTTT.

The rearrangement uses TRBV6-2 or TRBV6-3 and TRBJ1-4; D call uncertain. Trimming shortened V by 5 bases and J by 0 bases, and 13 bases separated the two germline ends. Germline values: CDR1 MNHEY, CDR2 SVGEGT. The CDR3 consists of 16 residues. CDR3 sequence reads: CASSELTGTTNEKLFF. CDR3 DNA sequence: TGTGCCAGCAGTGAACTGACGGGTACAACTAATGAAAAACTGTTTTTT.

The chain links TRBV12-3 or TRBV12-4 to TRBJ1-1; D remains unclear. Trimming cost V 6 bases and J 5 bases, with 13 bases left between them. This CDR3 spans 13 amino acids. The CDR3 DNA reads TGTGCCAGCAGATTCGGAATGGAGACTGAAGCTTTCTTT. Protein: CASRFGMETEAFF.

In this sample, this clonotype turned up many times. The chain joins TRBV7-8 to TRBJ2-2; TRBD2 is a possible D gene (5 bases). Trimming cost V 4 bases and J 1 base, with 10 bases left between them. The CDR3 runs 15 residues. CDR1 and CDR2 from the germline V gene are SGHVS and FQNEAQ. In DNA, the CDR3 is TGTGCCAGCAGCTCGGGGTTACGGAACACCGGGGAGCTGTTTTTT. Amino acid sequence: CASSSGLRNTGELFF.

This clonotype was detected many times. The rearrangement joins TRBV9 to TRBJ1-2, with a tentative D call TRBD1 (5 bases). Germline V lookup: CDR1 SGDLS, CDR2 YYNGEE. Trimming pared 0 bases from V and 6 bases from J, leaving 9 bases between. The CDR3 consists of 13 residues. In nucleotides, the CDR3 is TGTGCCAGCAGCGTAGTCCGGGGACATGGCTACACCTTC. The encoded protein is CASSVVRGHGYTF.

This clonotype has at least ten counts. The chain is built from TRBV18 and TRBJ1-5; the D is unclear. The germline V gene encodes CDR1 KGHSH and CDR2 LQKENI. V lost 0 bases and J lost 6, with 6 bases in between. The CDR3 consists of 13 residues. The CDR3 region is CASSPPRGQPQHF. The CDR3 DNA is TGTGCCAGCTCACCACCGCGGGGTCAGCCCCAGCATTTT. The whole variable domain, filled in from reference TRBV18 and TRBJ1-5, reads NAGVMQNPRHLVRRRGQEARLRCSPMKGHSHVYWYRQLPEEGLKFMVYLQKENIIDESGMPKERFSAEFPKEGPSILRIQQVVRGDSAAYFCASSPPRGQPQHFGDGTRLSIL.